The 5 T cell receptor beta chains listed next were all sequenced from one sample in a study of T cells in Graves' hyperthyroidism and ophthalmopathy. RNA transcripts served as the template for amplifying TCR beta CDR3 regions. The TCR CDR3 first-round RT-PCR relied on the HTBI primer set. MiXCR was run by TCRdb on the multiplex PCR reads, yielding one entry per CDR3 protein. The sample holds 350,000 to 400,000 distinct CDR3 sequences, approximately 15% seen once. Sequencing was performed on blood. The receptors derive from a woman aged 55-75 years with Graves' hyperthyroidism.

V gene TRBV9 combines with J gene TRBJ1-2; D not resolved. The length of the CDR3 is 14 residues. Germline assignment: CDR1 SGDLS and CDR2 YYNGEE. With 0 bases removed from V and 2 bases from J, the gap between germline ends came to 8 bases. The CDR3 is CASSVADGNYGYTF. The CDR3 bases are TGTGCCAGCAGCGTAGCCGACGGAAACTATGGCTACACCTTC.

This clonotype was found a few times. The chain employs TRBV10-1 and TRBJ2-1; D gene unclear. Per germline, CDR1 WNHNN and CDR2 SYGVQD (reference sequence). The germline V and J ends were trimmed by 3 bases and 2 bases, with 8 bases remaining between them. The length of the CDR3 is 14 residues. The CDR3 nucleotides read TGCGCCAGCAGTGAAGATGGGGCCTACAATGAGCAGTTCTTC. Amino acid sequence: CASSEDGAYNEQFF.

This clonotype has ten or more counts. V gene TRBV27 combines with J gene TRBJ2-3; D uncertain. Per the germline V gene, CDR1 is MNHEY and CDR2 is SMNVEV (reference sequence). The CDR3 is 14 amino acids. V dropped 2 bases and J dropped 2 bases, with 8 bases sitting between them. The CDR3 loop reads CASSLVVPTDTQYF. The CDR3 coding sequence is TGTGCCAGCAGTTTAGTGGTCCCCACAGATACGCAGTATTTT.

This clonotype was counted ten times or more. This rearrangement joins TRBV3-1 to TRBJ1-1; D remains unclear. CDR1 is LGHDT, CDR2 YNNKEL, per germline (reference sequence). The CDR3 is made up of 12 amino acids. The germline V and J ends were trimmed by 4 bases and 7 bases, with 10 bases remaining between them. The CDR3 DNA sequence: TGTGCCAGCAGCCGGGCCGGGATTGAAGCTTTCTTT. Residues: CASSRAGIEAFF.

This clonotype has more than one count but fewer than ten. This chain connects TRBV4-1 to TRBJ1-2, with 8 positions matching TRBD1. CDR3 length: 13 amino acids. Germline CDR1 is MGHRA and CDR2 is YSYEKL. With V trimmed by 4 bases and J by 9 bases, 7 bases remained unmatched. CDR3 sequence: CASSPPGGPSYTF. The CDR3 DNA follows: TGCGCCAGCAGCCCCCCAGGGGGCCCAAGCTACACCTTC.